The 5 T cell receptor beta chains below come from one sample, sequenced in a study of T cell responses to AZD1222 COVID-19 vaccine. Repertoires were generated with immunoSEQ multiplex PCR, while TCRdb's copy carries only in-frame clones and drops some. This sample has some 150,000 clones, with 80% to 85% found just once. The sequences come from peripheral blood, collected on day 0 of MenACWY control vaccination. All receptors come from an adult in good health.

The J gene is TRBJ1-3, the V gene TRBV15, with D maybe TRBD1 (5 bases). V gave up 1 base and J gave up 0 bases, with 10 bases separating them. In germline, CDR1 is LNHNV, CDR2 YYDKDF (reference sequence). This CDR3 contains 16 residues. CDR3 sequence reads: CATSRGGAASGNTIYF. CDR3 coding DNA: TGTGCCACCAGCAGAGGTGGGGCAGCCTCTGGAAACACCATATATTTT. The full variable domain, rest sourced from reference TRBV15 and TRBJ1-3, is DAMVIQNPRYQVTQFGKPVTLSCSQTLNHNVMYWYQQKSSQAPKLLFHYYDKDFNNEADTPDNFQSRRPNTSFCFLDIRSPGLGDTAMYLCATSRGGAASGNTIYFGEGSWLTVV.

The chain joins TRBV10-1 to TRBJ2-3, with D perhaps TRBD1 (7 bases). The CDR3 has 14 residues. The germline CDR1 and CDR2 sequences are WNHNN and SYGVQD (reference sequence). Between the trimmed V and J ends, which lost 8 bases and 1 base, there was a span of 13 bases. CDR3 bases: TGCGCCAGCGCCCCAGGGGGGCGCACAGATACGCAGTATTTT. Protein: CASAPGGRTDTQYF.

This rearrangement joins TRBV4-1 to TRBJ2-2, with TRBD1 identical over 8 bases. J lost 7 bases, V lost 0 bases, and 10 bases had no gene match. This CDR3 has 17 amino acids. Germline loops: CDR1 MGHRA, CDR2 YSYEKL. This CDR3 is CASSQDAGQGEIGELFF. In nucleotides, the CDR3 is TGCGCCAGCAGCCAAGATGCAGGACAGGGTGAGATCGGGGAGCTGTTTTTT.

The chain couples TRBV18 to TRBJ2-7; possible D gene TRBD1, 5 bases. In germline, CDR1 is KGHSH, CDR2 LQKENI. CDR3 length: 16 residues. With 6 bases removed from V and 6 bases from J, the gap between germline ends came to 24 bases. CDR3 amino acids: CASSYSLRAAASEQYF. As DNA, the CDR3 is TGTGCCAGCTCTTACTCGCTCAGGGCGGCGGCGAGCGAGCAGTACTTC. The full variable domain, with the rest looked up from reference TRBV18 and TRBJ2-7, is NAGVMQNPRHLVRRRGQEARLRCSPMKGHSHVYWYRQLPEEGLKFMVYLQKENIIDESGMPKERFSAEFPKEGPSILRIQQVVRGDSAAYFCASSYSLRAAASEQYFGPGTRLTVT.

This clone has a single count. V usage is TRBV5-1 and J usage is TRBJ1-4; no clear D. Trimming cost V 0 bases and J 0 bases, with 9 bases left between them. Per germline, CDR1 SGHRS and CDR2 YFSETQ. The CDR3 sequence is 16 residues long. This CDR3 reads CASSLDRETTNEKLFF. CDR3 coding DNA: TGCGCCAGCAGCTTGGATAGGGAGACAACTAATGAAAAACTGTTTTTT.